A single sample gave rise to the 12 T cell receptor beta chains below, sequenced in a study of blood T cells in healthy people across ages. A second roughly 6 to 12 cycle PCR used barcoded and J-beta primers. Using its own MiXCR run on the 5' RACE reads, TCRdb lists one record per CDR3 protein. The sample holds about 670,000 distinct CDR3 sequences, over 40% seen once. The material sequenced was blood. These receptors originate from a woman aged 80 or older in good health.

This clonotype appeared once. The chain carries TRBV20-1 and TRBJ2-5; 13 bases are a match to TRBD2. The CDR3 has 16 residues. Per the germline V gene, CDR1 is DFQATT and CDR2 is SNEGSKA (reference sequence). V lost 6 bases and J lost 3; bases outside the gene matches: 10. The CDR3 DNA follows: TGCAGTGCGTCCGGGACTAGCGGGGTCCCTGAAGAGACCCAGTACTTC. Residues: CSASGTSGVPEETQYF.

This clonotype was seen many times. The chain employs TRBV2 and TRBJ2-2; no reliable D call. This CDR3 comprises 13 residues. The germline V and J ends were trimmed by 2 bases and 2 bases, with 3 bases remaining between them. The germline CDR1 and CDR2 sequences are SNHLY and FYNNEI. The CDR3 here is CASSERNTGELFF. The CDR3 nucleotides read TGTGCCAGCAGTGAAAGAAACACCGGGGAGCTGTTTTTT.

In this sample, this clonotype turned up many times. The rearrangement links TRBV6-4 to TRBJ2-1; D may be TRBD1 (5 bases). The CDR3 contains 16 residues. The V end was cut by 2 bases, the J end by 7 bases, with 18 bases between. In germline, CDR1 is MRHNA, CDR2 SNTAGT. The CDR3 loop reads CASSDLARGGVNEQFF. The CDR3 DNA reads TGTGCCAGCAGTGACCTCGCAAGGGGTGGAGTGAATGAGCAGTTCTTC.

In its sample, this clonotype was seen many times. The chain joins TRBV15 to TRBJ2-5, with D perhaps TRBD1 (6 bases). The CDR3 runs to 15 residues. The V end was cut by 0 bases, the J end by 2 bases, with 10 bases between. The V gene's germline CDR1 is LNHNV and CDR2 YYDKDF (reference sequence). CDR3 protein: CATSRDWQGQETQYF. The CDR3 nucleotides read TGTGCCACCAGCAGAGATTGGCAGGGGCAAGAGACCCAGTACTTC.

This clonotype was seen a few times. This chain uses TRBV10-3 with TRBJ2-2; 10 nucleotides align to TRBD2. Trimming at V came to 8 bases and at J to 5 bases, leaving 8 bases not matched to a gene. This CDR3 contains 15 residues. CDR1 and CDR2 (germline): ENHRY, SYGVKD. The chain's CDR3 is CAIPKREGLTGELFF. Here the CDR3 DNA reads TGTGCCATCCCCAAGCGGGAGGGCCTTACCGGGGAGCTGTTTTTT.

This clonotype was observed many times. The chain is built from TRBV10-3 and TRBJ2-5; weak D call: TRBD1 (6 bases). The CDR3 runs to 16 residues. V was trimmed by 0 bases and J by 2 bases, leaving 13 bases between them. Germline loops: CDR1 ENHRY, CDR2 SYGVKD. CDR3 sequence (DNA): TGTGCCATCAGTGAGTCGGGGACACGGATTCAAGAGACCCAGTACTTC. Amino acid sequence: CAISESGTRIQETQYF.

This clonotype turned up a few times. This chain links TRBV2 with TRBJ2-1, with D maybe TRBD2 (5 bases). Germline V gene lookup returns CDR1 SNHLY and CDR2 FYNNEI. The CDR3 is 14 residues long. The V gene lost 8 bases and the J gene lost 3 bases, with 14 bases spanning the gap. The chain's CDR3 is CASAREMGYNEQFF. The DNA for the CDR3 is TGTGCCAGCGCGAGGGAGATGGGCTACAATGAGCAGTTCTTC.

As for this clonotype: This may be a read error, as it is one base from a much larger clone. V usage is TRBV6-1 and J usage is TRBJ2-7; D may be TRBD1 (6 bases). This CDR3 is 13 amino acids long. CDR1 is MNHNS and CDR2 is SASEGT in the germline V gene. The DNA for the CDR3 is TGTGCCATCAGTGACGGTCAGGGGTACGAGCAGTACTTC. It codes for CAISDGQGYEQYF.

This chain joins TRBV15 and TRBJ2-1; perhaps D is TRBD1 or TRBD2 (5 bases each). Trimming removed 11 bases at V and 13 bases at J, with 21 bases between. This CDR3 is 12 amino acids long. Germline CDR1 is LNHNV and CDR2 is YYDKDF (reference sequence). The CDR3 DNA sequence: TGTGCCGCCGGGACGGTACAAGAGACCCAGTTCTTC. It specifies CAAGTVQETQFF.

Here the CDR3 DNA reads TGCAGCGTTGAAGCCGGGTACGGGTTGTTCGATGGCTACACCTTC. Its protein is CSVEAGYGLFDGYTF. The V call is TRBV29-1, the J call TRBJ1-2; D remains unclear. Germline loops: CDR1 SQVTM, CDR2 ANQGSEA. The CDR3 totals 15 residues. The V end was cut by 1 base, the J end by 6 bases, with 18 bases between.

In this sample, this clonotype turned up a few times. The chain combines TRBV3-1 with TRBJ2-5; D might be TRBD2 (5 bases). CDR1 and CDR2 (germline): LGHDT, YNNKEL (reference sequence). V dropped 0 bases and J dropped 5 bases, with 16 bases sitting between them. The length of the CDR3 is 16 residues. This CDR3 is CASSQDDEGARETQYF. CDR3 DNA sequence: TGTGCCAGCAGCCAAGATGACGAGGGAGCACGGGAGACCCAGTACTTC.

The rearrangement uses TRBV28 and TRBJ2-5; D unresolved. CDR3 size: 12 residues. Germline V CDR1 and CDR2: MDHEN, SYDVKM. V gave up 7 bases and J gave up 2 bases, with 8 bases separating them. DNA for the CDR3: TGTGCCAGCAAGACCGCACAAGAGACCCAGTACTTC. As protein: CASKTAQETQYF.